These T cell receptor beta chains were read from a single sample in a study of blood T cell repertoires in COVID-19. Sequencing used immunoSEQ multiplex PCR; TCRdb keeps in-frame clones, though not all of them. The table shows roughly 35,000 clones, with roughly 84% occurring only once. The material sequenced was peripheral blood. Receptors were obtained from a man aged 55 to 70 with active COVID-19. CDR3s include the opening cysteine and the closing phenylalanine or tryptophan. Fields, in order: V gene, clone size, D gene, J gene, CDR3 protein, CDR3 DNA. The D gene is left open where the match is weak. Size tells how often a clone was seen (once, few, many) or the class of an expanded clone, and some rows leave it out.

v_call: TRBV11-2
clone_size: -
d_call: -
j_call: TRBJ2-1
cdr3_aa: CASNQIADSYNEQFF
cdr3_nt: TGTGCCAGCAACCAGATAGCGGACTCCTACAATGAGCAGTTCTTC

v_call: TRBV2
clone_size: once
d_call: -
j_call: TRBJ2-2
cdr3_aa: CASITGGGGGTGELFF
cdr3_nt: TGTGCCAGCATTACGGGTGGGGGAGGAGGCACCGGGGAGCTGTTTTTT

v_call: TRBV6-1
clone_size: -
d_call: -
j_call: TRBJ1-5
cdr3_aa: CASSEAMARALGNQPQHF
cdr3_nt: TGTGCCAGCAGTGAAGCAATGGCCAGGGCTTTGGGCAATCAGCCCCAGCATTTT

v_call: TRBV10-3
clone_size: -
d_call: -
j_call: TRBJ1-1
cdr3_aa: CAIGTSLTGTEAFF
cdr3_nt: TGTGCCATCGGGACATCCCTGACCGGCACTGAAGCTTTCTTT

v_call: TRBV19
clone_size: -
d_call: -
j_call: TRBJ2-7
cdr3_aa: CASSPTVNSYKQYF
cdr3_nt: TGTGCCAGTAGTCCCACAGTGAACTCATACAAGCAGTACTTC

v_call: TRBV4-1
clone_size: -
d_call: TRBD1
j_call: TRBJ1-6
cdr3_aa: CASSQLTGGRSPLHF
cdr3_nt: TGCGCCAGCAGCCAGTTGACAGGGGGAAGGTCACCCCTCCACTTT

v_call: TRBV19
clone_size: -
d_call: TRBD2
j_call: TRBJ2-1
cdr3_aa: CASSRWTSGSYNEQFF
cdr3_nt: TGTGCCAGTAGTAGATGGACTAGCGGGTCCTACAATGAGCAGTTCTTC

v_call: TRBV11-3
clone_size: once
d_call: -
j_call: TRBJ2-2
cdr3_aa: CASSTRESGSTGELFF
cdr3_nt: TGTGCCAGCAGCACCCGGGAATCCGGGAGCACCGGGGAGCTGTTTTTT

v_call: TRBV6-6
clone_size: -
d_call: -
j_call: TRBJ1-2
cdr3_aa: CASSQQQGPPYGYTF
cdr3_nt: TGTGCCAGCAGCCAACAGCAGGGGCCTCCCTATGGCTACACCTTC

v_call: TRBV7-9
clone_size: -
d_call: -
j_call: TRBJ2-7
cdr3_aa: CASSFGGSGAYEQYF
cdr3_nt: TGTGCCAGCAGCTTTGGGGGTAGCGGAGCCTACGAGCAGTACTTC

v_call: TRBV2
clone_size: once
d_call: -
j_call: TRBJ1-1
cdr3_aa: CASRETANTEAFF
cdr3_nt: TGTGCCAGCAGGGAGACGGCGAACACTGAAGCTTTCTTT

v_call: TRBV19
clone_size: -
d_call: TRBD1
j_call: TRBJ1-4
cdr3_aa: CASSIAQGAGEKLFF
cdr3_nt: TGTGCCAGTAGTATTGCACAGGGGGCGGGTGAAAAACTGTTTTTT

v_call: TRBV2
clone_size: -
d_call: -
j_call: TRBJ2-7
cdr3_aa: CASSDYSSYEQYF
cdr3_nt: TGTGCCAGCAGTGACTACAGTTCCTACGAGCAGTACTTC

v_call: TRBV7-3
clone_size: -
d_call: TRBD2
j_call: TRBJ2-7
cdr3_aa: CASSSILAGFHEQYF
cdr3_nt: TGTGCCAGCAGCTCCATACTAGCGGGATTCCACGAGCAGTACTTC

v_call: TRBV19
clone_size: -
d_call: TRBD1
j_call: TRBJ1-1
cdr3_aa: CASSTRTGEAFF
cdr3_nt: TGTGCCAGTAGTACCCGGACAGGTGAAGCTTTCTTT

v_call: TRBV7-2
clone_size: -
d_call: -
j_call: TRBJ1-5
cdr3_aa: CASSLRGRESNQPQHF
cdr3_nt: TGTGCCAGCAGCTTACGTGGCAGGGAATCAAATCAGCCCCAGCATTTT

v_call: TRBV9
clone_size: few
d_call: -
j_call: TRBJ1-6
cdr3_aa: CASSADRTPNSPLHF
cdr3_nt: TGTGCCAGCAGCGCTGACAGGACGCCGAATTCACCCCTCCACTTT

v_call: TRBV13
clone_size: few
d_call: TRBD1
j_call: TRBJ1-2
cdr3_aa: CASSPSQGARGYTF
cdr3_nt: TGTGCCAGCAGCCCCTCACAGGGGGCCCGGGGCTACACCTTC

v_call: TRBV28
clone_size: once
d_call: -
j_call: TRBJ2-7
cdr3_aa: CASSPHRVDYEQYF
cdr3_nt: TGTGCCAGCAGTCCCCACAGGGTGGACTACGAGCAGTACTTC

v_call: TRBV11-2
clone_size: -
d_call: TRBD1
j_call: TRBJ1-2
cdr3_aa: CASSLTGVASFSSGYGYTF
cdr3_nt: TGTGCCAGCAGCTTAACAGGGGTGGCTTCCTTCTCCAGTGGCTATGGCTACACCTTC

v_call: TRBV11-2
clone_size: -
d_call: TRBD1
j_call: TRBJ2-2
cdr3_aa: CASSTDRQNTGELFF
cdr3_nt: TGTGCCAGCAGCACGGACAGGCAAAACACCGGGGAGCTGTTTTTT